This note documents a single TCR beta chain sequence. What it binds is unknown. This specimen belongs to a study of cytomegalovirus exposure and HLA in healthy donors. General study results and limits: In a later analysis, a missense DCLRE1C variant was linked to TCR beta V- and J-gene trimming. HLA alleles were associated with 15,000 to 20,000 TCR beta sequences in a later analysis at 0.05 false discovery rate.

The study ran its PCR with 60 Vbeta and 13 Jbeta primers. TCRdb's table, derived via immunoSEQ multiplex PCR, lists solely in-frame clones and lacks some. The sample holds around 130,000 clones, about 85% seen once. The sequencing input was PBMCs. The TCR was taken from a woman younger than 45 in good health and CMV-seropositive.

CDR3 DNA: TGCGCCAGCAGGAGGGGACAGGGAGCCGATACGCAGTATTTT. It encodes CASRRGQGADTQYF. V and J are TRBV5-1 and TRBJ2-3; 9 bases are a match to TRBD1. This CDR3 contains 14 residues. The V gene's germline CDR1 is SGHRS and CDR2 YFSETQ. V lost 5 bases to trimming and J lost 6 bases; unmatched junction nucleotides: 7.